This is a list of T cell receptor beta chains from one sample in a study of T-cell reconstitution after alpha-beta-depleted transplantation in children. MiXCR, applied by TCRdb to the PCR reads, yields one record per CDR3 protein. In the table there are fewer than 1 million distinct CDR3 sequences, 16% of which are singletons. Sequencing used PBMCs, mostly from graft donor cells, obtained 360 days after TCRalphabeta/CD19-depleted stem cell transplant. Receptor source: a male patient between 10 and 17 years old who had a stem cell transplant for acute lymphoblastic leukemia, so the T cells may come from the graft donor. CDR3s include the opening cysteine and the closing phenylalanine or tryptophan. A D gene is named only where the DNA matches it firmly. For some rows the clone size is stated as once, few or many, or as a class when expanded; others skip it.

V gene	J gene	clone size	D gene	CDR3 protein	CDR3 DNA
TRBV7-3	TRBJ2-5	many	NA	CASSLGPRLQETQYF	TGTGCCAGCAGCTTGGGACCCCGCCTCCAAGAGACCCAGTACTTC
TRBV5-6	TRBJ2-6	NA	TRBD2	CASSTTSGFSGANVLTF	TGTGCCAGCAGCACGACTAGCGGGTTCTCTGGGGCCAACGTCCTGACTTTC
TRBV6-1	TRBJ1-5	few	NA	CASSEGPGNQPQHF	TGTGCCAGCAGTGAAGGACCGGGTAATCAGCCCCAGCATTTT
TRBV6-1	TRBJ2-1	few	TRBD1	CASSVATLQGARPYNEQFF	TGTGCCAGCAGTGTAGCGACCTTACAGGGGGCGCGCCCCTACAATGAGCAGTTCTTC
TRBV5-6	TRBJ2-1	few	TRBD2	CASSSGAGAYNEQFF	TGTGCCAGCTCTAGCGGGGCTGGGGCGTACAATGAGCAGTTCTTC
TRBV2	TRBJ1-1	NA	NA	CASNRASPEAFF	TGTGCCAGCAATAGGGCAAGCCCTGAAGCTTTCTTT
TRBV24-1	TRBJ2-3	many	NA	CATSDLRSGTDTQYF	TGTGCCACCAGTGATTTGCGTAGCGGAACAGATACGCAGTATTTT
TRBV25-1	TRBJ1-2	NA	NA	CASSAGPGSKGYTF	TGTGCCAGCAGTGCGGGCCCAGGCTCGAAGGGCTACACCTTC
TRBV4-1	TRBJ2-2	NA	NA	CASSQAQGGTGELFF	TGCGCCAGCAGCCAAGCGCAGGGGGGTACCGGGGAGCTGTTTTTT
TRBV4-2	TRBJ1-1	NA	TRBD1	CASSQPWTGMNTEAFF	TGTGCCAGCAGCCAACCTTGGACAGGTATGAACACTGAAGCTTTCTTT
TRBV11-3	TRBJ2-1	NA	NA	CASSLEQTSYNEQFF	TGTGCCAGCAGCTTAGAACAGACCTCCTACAATGAGCAGTTCTTC
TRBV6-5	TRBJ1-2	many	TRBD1	CASRHRDRLIWNYGYTF	TGTGCCAGCAGGCACCGGGACAGGCTAATTTGGAACTATGGCTACACCTTC
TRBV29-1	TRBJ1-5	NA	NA	CSVIEDAGKPQHF	TGCAGCGTTATTGAGGACGCCGGGAAGCCCCAGCATTTT
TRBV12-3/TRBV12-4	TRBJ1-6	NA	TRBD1	CASSSRDRVNSPLHF	TGTGCCAGCAGTTCCCGGGACAGGGTAAATTCACCCCTCCACTTT
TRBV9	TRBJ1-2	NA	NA	CASSVEGGALRYGYTF	TGTGCCAGCAGCGTAGAAGGTGGGGCGCTAAGGTATGGCTACACCTTC
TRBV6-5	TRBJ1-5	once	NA	CASSLEITSNQPQHF	TGTGCCAGCAGTCTCGAGATTACTAGCAATCAGCCCCAGCATTTT
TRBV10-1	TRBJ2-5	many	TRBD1	CASSVGQGGKTQYF	TGCGCCAGCAGTGTGGGACAGGGAGGAAAGACCCAGTACTTC
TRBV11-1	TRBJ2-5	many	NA	CASSLVAGTQYF	TGTGCCAGCAGCTTAGTTGCGGGGACCCAGTACTTC
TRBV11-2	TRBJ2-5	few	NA	CASSLEAPGVRGTQYF	TGTGCCAGCAGCTTAGAGGCTCCGGGCGTGAGGGGGACCCAGTACTTC
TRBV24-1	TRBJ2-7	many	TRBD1	CATSDFGDRGSYEQYF	TGTGCCACCAGTGATTTTGGGGACAGGGGTTCCTACGAGCAGTACTTC
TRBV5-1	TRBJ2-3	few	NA	CASSVAGPDTQYF	TGCGCCAGCAGCGTCGCGGGACCAGATACGCAGTATTTT
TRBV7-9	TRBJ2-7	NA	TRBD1	CASSQPLDREGNYEQYF	TGTGCCAGCAGCCAACCCCTGGACAGGGAAGGAAACTACGAGCAGTACTTC
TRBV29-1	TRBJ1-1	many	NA	CSVTVPDSYF	TGCAGCGTTACGGTTCCGGACAGCTACTTT
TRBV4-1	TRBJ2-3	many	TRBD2	CASSHRGLAGYDTDTQYF	TGCGCCAGCAGCCACCGAGGACTAGCTGGGTACGACACAGATACGCAGTATTTT
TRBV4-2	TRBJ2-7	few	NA	CASSQAGVYEQYF	TGTGCCAGCAGCCAAGCGGGAGTCTACGAGCAGTACTTC
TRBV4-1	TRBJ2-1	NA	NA	CASSQDPLQGGEQFF	TGCGCCAGCAGCCAAGACCCCTTGCAGGGAGGAGAGCAGTTCTTC
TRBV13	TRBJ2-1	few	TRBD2	CASSSGRSKREQGYNEQFF	TGTGCCAGCAGCTCCGGTCGGTCAAAGCGGGAGCAGGGCTACAATGAGCAGTTCTTC
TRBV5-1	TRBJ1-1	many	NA	CASRGKTGNTEAFF	TGCGCCAGCAGGGGCAAAACGGGTAACACTGAAGCTTTCTTT
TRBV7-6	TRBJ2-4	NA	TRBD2	CASSLAVAGGPGSNIQYF	TGTGCCAGCAGCTTAGCCGTAGCGGGAGGGCCGGGTTCGAACATTCAGTACTTC
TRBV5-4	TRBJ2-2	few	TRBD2	CASKGNGLAGDTGELFF	TGTGCCAGCAAGGGAAACGGGCTAGCGGGAGATACCGGGGAGCTGTTTTTT
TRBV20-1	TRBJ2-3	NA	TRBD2	CSVRTSGRKDTQYF	TGCAGTGTTAGAACTAGCGGGAGAAAAGATACGCAGTATTTT
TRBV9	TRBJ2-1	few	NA	CASSAGYAYNEQFF	TGTGCCAGCAGCGCGGGCTATGCATACAATGAGCAGTTCTTC
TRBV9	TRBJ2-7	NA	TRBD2	CASSPAIPSSGRSDEQYF	TGTGCCAGCAGCCCCGCGATCCCCTCTAGCGGGAGGTCCGACGAGCAGTACTTC
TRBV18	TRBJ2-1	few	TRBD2	CASSPVTSGEQFF	TGTGCCAGCTCACCAGTAACTAGCGGTGAGCAGTTCTTC
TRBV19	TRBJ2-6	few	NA	CASSIGLARGSGANVLTF	TGTGCCAGTAGTATAGGGTTAGCTAGGGGCTCTGGGGCCAACGTCCTGACTTTC
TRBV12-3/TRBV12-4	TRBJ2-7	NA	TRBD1	CASSFYPGTGSSYDEQYF	TGTGCCAGCAGTTTCTACCCCGGGACAGGGTCTAGCTACGACGAGCAGTACTTC
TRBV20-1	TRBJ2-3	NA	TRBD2	CSARDPSGSDDTQYF	TGCAGTGCTAGAGACCCTAGCGGGAGTGACGATACGCAGTATTTT